This is a list of T cell receptor beta chains from one sample in a study of human T cells and chemical hapten exposure. TCRdb independently ran MiXCR on the RACE reads; one entry per CDR3 protein. The sample holds under 200,000 distinct CDR3 sequences, more than 25% seen once. Specimen: whole blood, collected in connection with sensitization to the hapten diphenylcyclopropenone (DPC). Receptors originate from a woman aged 30 to 39 with alopecia areata. Some clones in this sample may be carry-over from other donors' samples. The CDR3 runs from the conserved cysteine through the conserved F or W. D genes are given only for firm matches. Rows may omit the clone size; those that give it use once, few, many or a size class.

TRBJ2-2 TRBD2 TRBV2 many CASSFPGLANTGELFF TGTGCCAGCAGTTTCCCGGGACTAGCGAACACCGGGGAGCTGTTTTTT
TRBJ2-5 - TRBV11-2 few CASSLEQSDAQYF TGTGCCAGCAGCTTAGAACAGTCGGACGCCCAGTACTTC
TRBJ2-6 - TRBV5-1 many CASSGYRGGTSGANVLTF TGCGCCAGCAGCGGCTACAGGGGGGGTACCTCTGGGGCCAACGTCCTGACTTTC
TRBJ1-5 - TRBV15 - CATSRYNQPQHF TGTGCCACCAGCAGGTACAATCAGCCCCAGCATTTT
TRBJ2-4 - TRBV3-1 - CASSQDRTAKNIQYF TGTGCCAGCAGCCAAGATCGGACAGCCAAAAACATTCAGTACTTC
TRBJ2-1 TRBD2 TRBV10-3 once CAISGTSGSSYNEQFF TGTGCCATCAGTGGGACTAGCGGGAGCTCCTACAATGAGCAGTTCTTC
TRBJ2-1 TRBD2 TRBV2 - CASSLSGRADNEQFF TGTGCCAGCAGTCTCAGCGGGAGGGCCGATAATGAGCAGTTCTTC
TRBJ2-2 - TRBV6-5 - CASSSGFTGELFF TGTGCCAGCAGTTCAGGGTTCACCGGGGAGCTGTTTTTT
TRBJ1-2 - TRBV29-1 - CSATIDQYYGYTF TGCAGCGCCACGATAGATCAGTACTATGGCTACACCTTC
TRBJ2-1 TRBD2 TRBV9 few CASSHGLAGVRDEQFF TGTGCCAGCAGCCACGGACTAGCGGGAGTGAGGGATGAGCAGTTCTTC
TRBJ2-7 - TRBV20-1 - CSAAPGVAYEQYF TGCAGTGCCGCCCCGGGGGTCGCCTACGAGCAGTACTTC
TRBJ2-7 TRBD1 TRBV30 - CAWNFRIGQGYEQYF TGTGCCTGGAATTTTCGGATCGGACAGGGGTATGAGCAGTACTTC
TRBJ2-1 TRBD2 TRBV20-1 once CSANSGTMASGEQFF TGCAGTGCTAACTCCGGGACTATGGCGTCCGGTGAGCAGTTCTTC
TRBJ2-7 - TRBV28 few CASSSLIETPYEQYF TGTGCCAGCAGTTCTCTGATCGAAACCCCCTACGAGCAGTACTTC
TRBJ2-7 TRBD1 TRBV20-1 few CSAREGTGPYEQYF TGCAGTGCTAGAGAGGGGACAGGGCCCTACGAGCAGTACTTC
TRBJ1-3 TRBD1 TRBV28 few CASSRSGGQGASGNTIYF TGTGCCAGCAGTCGGTCCGGCGGACAGGGGGCTTCTGGAAACACCATATATTTT
TRBJ1-5 TRBD1 TRBV27 - CASSPSLGQGNQPQHF TGTGCCAGCAGTCCAAGCTTGGGACAGGGGAATCAGCCCCAGCATTTT
TRBJ1-2 - TRBV27 few CASSRSTLPYGYTF TGTGCCAGCAGTCGATCCACCCTGCCTTATGGCTACACCTTC
TRBJ1-1 TRBD1 TRBV20-1 few CSASGQGVEAFF TGCAGTGCGTCTGGACAGGGGGTTGAAGCTTTCTTT
TRBJ2-5 - TRBV24-1 few CATSDRGNREGVGTQYF TGTGCCACCAGTGACCGGGGGAACAGGGAAGGGGTTGGGACCCAGTACTTC
TRBJ1-1 - TRBV6-1 - CASSRDTAAEAFF TGTGCCAGCAGTAGGGACACTGCCGCTGAAGCTTTCTTT
TRBJ2-1 - TRBV5-4 few CASSPRQVGDEQFF TGTGCCAGCAGCCCCCGACAGGTAGGGGATGAGCAGTTCTTC
TRBJ2-2 TRBD2 TRBV5-1 - CASSLIGLATNTGELFF TGCGCCAGCAGCTTGATCGGACTAGCGACAAACACCGGGGAGCTGTTTTTT
TRBJ2-3 TRBD2 TRBV28 - CASSRGGSTTDTQYF TGTGCCAGCAGTCGCGGGGGATCTACCACAGATACGCAGTATTTT
TRBJ1-2 - TRBV7-6 few CASSFGGLVSYGYTF TGTGCCAGCAGCTTCGGGGGGCTAGTCAGCTATGGCTACACCTTC
TRBJ2-7 - TRBV28 few CASGPPYYEQYF TGTGCCAGCGGGCCGCCGTATTACGAGCAGTACTTC
TRBJ2-1 - TRBV7-3 - CASSSYPNNNEQFF TGTGCCAGCAGCTCGTACCCAAACAACAATGAGCAGTTCTTC
TRBJ2-7 TRBD2 TRBV28 many CASSLSGGPSYEQYF TGTGCCAGCAGTTTAAGCGGGGGCCCCTCCTACGAGCAGTACTTC
TRBJ2-4 - TRBV7-2 few CASKELAKNIQYF TGTGCCAGCAAGGAACTAGCCAAAAACATTCAGTACTTC
TRBJ2-4 - TRBV28 - CASSPPAKNIQYF TGTGCCAGCAGTCCCCCGGCCAAAAACATTCAGTACTTC
TRBJ2-7 TRBD1 TRBV28 few CASSWNTGTGSYEQYF TGTGCCAGCAGTTGGAACACCGGGACAGGGTCCTACGAGCAGTACTTC
TRBJ2-1 - TRBV2 few CASTRGSYNEQFF TGTGCCAGCACCAGGGGCTCCTACAATGAGCAGTTCTTC
TRBJ2-2 - TRBV4-3 few CASSQVGPGDTGELFF TGTGCCAGCAGCCAAGTGGGTCCGGGGGACACCGGGGAGCTGTTTTTT
TRBJ2-3 - TRBV5-1 few CASSRPGADTQYF TGCGCCAGCAGCCGGCCAGGCGCAGATACGCAGTATTTT
TRBJ2-2 - TRBV6-2/TRBV6-3 - CASNPRGGGRNTGELFF TGTGCCAGCAACCCCCGGGGCGGAGGGAGGAACACCGGGGAGCTGTTTTTT
TRBJ1-4 - TRBV2 few CASSELLGTNEKLFF TGTGCCAGCAGTGAGCTCCTAGGGACTAATGAAAAACTGTTTTTT
TRBJ2-1 TRBD2 TRBV20-1 - CSARRPTGRGDEQFF TGCAGTGCTAGACGGCCGACCGGGAGGGGGGATGAGCAGTTCTTC
TRBJ2-7 - TRBV7-8 - CASSWDTGYEQYF TGTGCCAGCAGCTGGGACACGGGCTACGAGCAGTACTTC
TRBJ2-2 - TRBV18 few CASSPRTQTGGELFF TGTGCCAGCTCACCTAGGACCCAGACGGGCGGGGAGCTGTTTTTT
TRBJ1-2 - TRBV12-3/TRBV12-4 - CASSVGSRGPTTGYTF TGTGCCAGCAGTGTAGGGTCTCGGGGCCCTACCACTGGCTACACCTTC
TRBJ2-3 - TRBV20-1 - CSARDPPGPTDTQYF TGCAGTGCTAGAGATCCCCCAGGGCCCACAGATACGCAGTATTTT
TRBJ2-2 - TRBV11-2 few CASSWGLRPGELFF TGTGCCAGCAGCTGGGGGCTCCGCCCGGGGGAGCTGTTTTTT
TRBJ2-5 - TRBV20-1 - CSARDGGQETQYF TGCAGTGCTAGAGATGGTGGACAAGAGACCCAGTACTTC
TRBJ1-2 TRBD1 TRBV27 few CASRLNRGLDYGYTF TGTGCCAGCAGGCTAAACAGGGGACTAGACTATGGCTACACCTTC
TRBJ1-5 TRBD1 TRBV2 - CASSEARTGGQPQHF TGTGCCAGCAGTGAAGCCCGGACAGGGGGTCAGCCCCAGCATTTT
TRBJ1-1 - TRBV7-2 - CAARADLMNTEAFF TGTGCTGCAAGGGCGGACCTCATGAACACTGAAGCTTTCTTT
TRBJ1-2 - TRBV20-1 - CSATGSDTNYGYTF TGCAGTGCTACCGGGAGCGACACTAACTATGGCTACACCTTC
TRBJ2-1 - TRBV11-2 - CASSLQLATGVEQFF TGTGCCAGCAGCCTACAACTAGCCACCGGCGTGGAGCAGTTCTTC
TRBJ2-2 - TRBV29-1 few CSVGRQQNTGELFF TGCAGCGTTGGGAGGCAGCAAAACACCGGGGAGCTGTTTTTT